Shown below are 14 T cell receptor beta chains from a single sample sequenced in a study of monozygotic twins with inflammatory bowel disease. TCRdb re-called the 5' RACE reads and shows each CDR3 protein once, DNA omitted. This table holds 300,000 to 400,000 distinct CDR3 sequences. Sample: blood. Receptors were obtained from a human donor with ulcerative colitis or Crohn's disease, or a healthy co-twin of an affected twin (not recorded which).

This CDR3 is CASSLRENQNEQYF. The rearrangement links TRBV7-9 to TRBJ2-7. Germline V gene sequence: CDR1 SEHNR, CDR2 FQNEAQ (reference sequence). The CDR3 has 14 amino acids.

This chain links TRBV7-9 with TRBJ1-1. CDR1 and CDR2 (germline): SEHNR, FQNEAQ (reference sequence). The CDR3 runs to 14 residues. The CDR3 protein is CASSLGGSYTEAFF.

This rearrangement joins TRBV12-3 or TRBV12-4 to TRBJ2-2. This CDR3 contains 11 residues. The chain's CDR3 is CASSYHGELFF.

V gene TRBV15 combines with J gene TRBJ2-7; TCRdb's D call of TRBD1 is untestable without DNA. CDR1 LNHNV and CDR2 YYDKDF come from the germline V gene (reference sequence). CDR3 length: 15 residues. The CDR3 region is CATSREGTDAYEQYF.

CDR3 loop: CASSSLASNTDTQYF. The V and J genes are TRBV28 and TRBJ2-3; the D call of TRBD2 rests on TCRdb alone, since no DNA is present to check it. The length of the CDR3 is 15 residues. Germline CDR1 and CDR2: MDHEN and SYDVKM.

The rearrangement joins TRBV20-1 to TRBJ1-1. The CDR3 contains 12 residues. Per the germline V gene, CDR1 is DFQATT and CDR2 is SNEGSKA (reference sequence). CDR3 sequence reads: CSARSSEREAFF.

This rearrangement joins TRBV2 to TRBJ2-4; TCRdb's D call of TRBD1 is untestable without DNA. Germline V CDR1 and CDR2: SNHLY, FYNNEI. CDR3 length: 15 amino acids. CDR3 residues: CASIPGQTFGDIQYF.

This chain links TRBV6-2 or TRBV6-3 with TRBJ2-2; TCRdb's assignment of TRBD1 cannot be checked, as there is no DNA. CDR1 and CDR2 (germline): MNHEY, SVGEGT. This CDR3 spans 16 amino acids. The CDR3 sequence is CASSYTKGQPTGELFF.

This rearrangement joins TRBV7-9 to TRBJ1-2; TCRdb indicates TRBD1, and absent DNA this call remains unverified. From germline, CDR1 is SEHNR and CDR2 FQNEAQ (reference sequence). There are 14 residues in the CDR3. The CDR3: CASSEGQGLNGYTF. The full variable domain, completed using reference TRBV7-9 and TRBJ1-2, is DTGVSQNPRHKITKRGQNVTFRCDPISEHNRLYWYRQTLGQGPEFLTYFQNEAQLEKSRLLSDRFSAERPKGSFSTLEIQRTEQGDSAMYLCASSEGQGLNGYTFGSGTRLTVV.

This rearrangement joins TRBV2 to TRBJ2-7; TCRdb's D call, TRBD2, is unchecked because there is no DNA. The germline gives CDR1 SNHLY, CDR2 FYNNEI. The CDR3 loop spans 14 amino acids. This chain's CDR3 is CASSSGSYAGEQYF. Filled out from reference TRBV2 and TRBJ2-7, the complete variable domain reads EPEVTQTPSHQVTQMGQEVILRCVPISNHLYFYWYRQILGQKVEFLVSFYNNEISEKSEIFDDQFSVERPDGSNFTLKIRSTKLEDSAMYFCASSSGSYAGEQYFGPGTRLTVT.

The rearrangement links TRBV2 to TRBJ2-7; lacking DNA, the TRBD2 call made by TCRdb goes unchecked. CDR1 SNHLY and CDR2 FYNNEI come from the germline V gene. The CDR3 sequence is 13 residues long. Here the CDR3 reads CASSEGDWTEQYF.

The chain combines TRBV10-3 with TRBJ2-5; TCRdb's D gene call, TRBD1, goes unchecked for lack of DNA. CDR1 ENHRY and CDR2 SYGVKD come from the germline V gene. CDR3 size: 14 residues. This CDR3 is CAITQTGGEETQYF.

J is TRBJ2-7 and V is TRBV29-1; no DNA is available, so the TRBD1 call from TCRdb remains unchecked. CDR1 is SQVTM and CDR2 is ANQGSEA in the germline V gene. The CDR3 sequence is 15 residues long. Here the CDR3 reads CSALARGRDKDEQYF.

The V and J genes are TRBV5-1 and TRBJ1-1; TCRdb calls TRBD1, which cannot be checked without DNA. The germline V gene has CDR1 SGHRS and CDR2 YFSETQ. CDR3 length equals 14 residues. CDR3 protein: CASSFTGGDTEAFF.